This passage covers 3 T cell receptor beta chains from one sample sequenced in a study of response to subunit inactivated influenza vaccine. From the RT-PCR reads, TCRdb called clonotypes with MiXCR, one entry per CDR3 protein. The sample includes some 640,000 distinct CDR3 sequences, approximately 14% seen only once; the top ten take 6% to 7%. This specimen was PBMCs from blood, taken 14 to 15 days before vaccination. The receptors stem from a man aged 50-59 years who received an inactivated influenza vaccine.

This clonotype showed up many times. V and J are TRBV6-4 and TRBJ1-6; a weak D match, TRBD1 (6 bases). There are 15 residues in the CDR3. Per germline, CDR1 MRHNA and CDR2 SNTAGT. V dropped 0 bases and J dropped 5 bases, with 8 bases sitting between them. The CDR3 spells CASSDSPGDNSPLHF. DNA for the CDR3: TGTGCCAGCAGTGACTCGCCAGGGGATAATTCACCCCTCCACTTT.

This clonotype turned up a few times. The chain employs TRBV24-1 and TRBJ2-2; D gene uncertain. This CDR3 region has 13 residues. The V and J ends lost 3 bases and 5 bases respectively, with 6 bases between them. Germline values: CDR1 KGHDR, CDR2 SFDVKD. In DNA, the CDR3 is TGTGCCACCAGTGATAACTGGACCGGGGAGCTGTTTTTT. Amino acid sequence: CATSDNWTGELFF.

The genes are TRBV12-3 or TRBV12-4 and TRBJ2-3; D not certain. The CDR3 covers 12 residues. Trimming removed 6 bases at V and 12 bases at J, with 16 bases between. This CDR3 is CASRTTLDRQYF. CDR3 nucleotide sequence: TGTGCCAGCAGGACGACATTAGATAGACAGTATTTT.